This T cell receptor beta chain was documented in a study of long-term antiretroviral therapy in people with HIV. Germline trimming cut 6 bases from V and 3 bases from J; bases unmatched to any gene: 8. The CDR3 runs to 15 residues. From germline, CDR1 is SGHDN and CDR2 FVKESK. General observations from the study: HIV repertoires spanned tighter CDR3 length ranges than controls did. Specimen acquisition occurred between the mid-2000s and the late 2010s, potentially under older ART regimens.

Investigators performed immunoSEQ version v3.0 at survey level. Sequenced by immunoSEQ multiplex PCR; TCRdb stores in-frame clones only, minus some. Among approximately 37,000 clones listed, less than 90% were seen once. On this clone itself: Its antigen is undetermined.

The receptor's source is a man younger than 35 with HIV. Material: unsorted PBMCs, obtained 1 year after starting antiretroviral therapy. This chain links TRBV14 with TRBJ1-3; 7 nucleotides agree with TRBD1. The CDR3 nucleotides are TGTGCCAGCAGGGACGGGACAGCAAGTGGAAACACCATATATTTT. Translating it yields CASRDGTASGNTIYF.